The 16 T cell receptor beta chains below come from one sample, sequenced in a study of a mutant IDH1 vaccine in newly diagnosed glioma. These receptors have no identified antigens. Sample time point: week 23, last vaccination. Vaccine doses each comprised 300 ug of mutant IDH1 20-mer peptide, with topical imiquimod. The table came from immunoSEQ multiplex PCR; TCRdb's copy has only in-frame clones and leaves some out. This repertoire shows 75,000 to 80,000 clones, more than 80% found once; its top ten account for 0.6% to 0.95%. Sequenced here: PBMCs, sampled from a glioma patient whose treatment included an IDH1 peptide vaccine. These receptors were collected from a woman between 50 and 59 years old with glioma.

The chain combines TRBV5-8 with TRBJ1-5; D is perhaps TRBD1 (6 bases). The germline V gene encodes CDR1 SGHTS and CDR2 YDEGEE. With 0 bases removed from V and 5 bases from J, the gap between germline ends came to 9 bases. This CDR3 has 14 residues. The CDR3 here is CASSLGQADQPQHF. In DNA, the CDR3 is TGTGCCAGCAGCTTGGGACAGGCCGATCAGCCCCAGCATTTT.

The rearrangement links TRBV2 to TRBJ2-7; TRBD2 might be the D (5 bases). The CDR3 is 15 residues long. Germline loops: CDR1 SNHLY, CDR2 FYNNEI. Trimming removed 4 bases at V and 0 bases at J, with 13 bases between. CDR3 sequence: CASSGGGRVSYEQYF. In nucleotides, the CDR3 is TGTGCCAGCAGTGGAGGAGGACGGGTCTCCTACGAGCAGTACTTC.

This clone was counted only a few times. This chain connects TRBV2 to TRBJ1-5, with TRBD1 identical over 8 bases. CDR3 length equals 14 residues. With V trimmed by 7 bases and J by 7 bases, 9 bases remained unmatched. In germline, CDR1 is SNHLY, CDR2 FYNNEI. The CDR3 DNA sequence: TGTGCCAGCAACCCAGGACAGGGAGAACAGCCCCAGCATTTT. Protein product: CASNPGQGEQPQHF. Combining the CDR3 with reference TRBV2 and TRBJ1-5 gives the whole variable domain EPEVTQTPSHQVTQMGQEVILRCVPISNHLYFYWYRQILGQKVEFLVSFYNNEISEKSEIFDDQFSVERPDGSNFTLKIRSTKLEDSAMYFCASNPGQGEQPQHFGDGTRLSIL.

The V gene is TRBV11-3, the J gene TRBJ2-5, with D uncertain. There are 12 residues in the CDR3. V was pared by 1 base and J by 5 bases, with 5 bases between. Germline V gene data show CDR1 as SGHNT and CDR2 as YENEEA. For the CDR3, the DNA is TGTGCCAGCAGCTTAGGTCGCGAGACCCAGTACTTC. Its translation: CASSLGRETQYF.

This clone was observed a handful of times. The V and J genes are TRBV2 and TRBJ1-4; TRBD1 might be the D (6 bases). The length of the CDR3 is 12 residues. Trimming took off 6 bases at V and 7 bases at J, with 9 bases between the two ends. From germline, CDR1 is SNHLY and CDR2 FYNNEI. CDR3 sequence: CASRDRGEKLFF. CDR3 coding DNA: TGTGCCAGCAGGGACAGAGGTGAAAAACTGTTTTTT.

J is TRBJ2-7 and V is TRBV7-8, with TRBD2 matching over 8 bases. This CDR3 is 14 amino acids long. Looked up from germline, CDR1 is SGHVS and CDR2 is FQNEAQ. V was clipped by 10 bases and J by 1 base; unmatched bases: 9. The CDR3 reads CATLQRESSYEQYF. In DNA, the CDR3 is TGTGCCACCCTTCAGCGGGAGTCGTCCTACGAGCAGTACTTC.

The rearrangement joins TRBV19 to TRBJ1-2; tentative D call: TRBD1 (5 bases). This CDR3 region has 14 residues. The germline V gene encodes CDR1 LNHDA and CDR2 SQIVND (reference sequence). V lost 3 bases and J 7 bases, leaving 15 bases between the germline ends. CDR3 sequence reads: CASSIPGGGGGYTF. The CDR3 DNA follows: TGTGCCAGTAGTATTCCCGGGGGAGGCGGTGGCTACACCTTC.

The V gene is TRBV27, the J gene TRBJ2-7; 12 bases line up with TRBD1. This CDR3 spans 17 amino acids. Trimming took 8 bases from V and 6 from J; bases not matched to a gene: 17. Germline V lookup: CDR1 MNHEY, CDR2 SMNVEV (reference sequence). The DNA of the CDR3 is TGTGCCAGCCGGGCCGGGACAGGGGGCCAGGCGGGGCTCGAGCAGTACTTC. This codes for CASRAGTGGQAGLEQYF.

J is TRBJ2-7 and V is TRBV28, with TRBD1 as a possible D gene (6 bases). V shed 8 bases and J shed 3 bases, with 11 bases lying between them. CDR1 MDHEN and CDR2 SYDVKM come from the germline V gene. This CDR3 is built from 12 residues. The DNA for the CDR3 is TGTGCCAGCCTCCAAGGGGGCTACGAGCAGTACTTC. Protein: CASLQGGYEQYF.

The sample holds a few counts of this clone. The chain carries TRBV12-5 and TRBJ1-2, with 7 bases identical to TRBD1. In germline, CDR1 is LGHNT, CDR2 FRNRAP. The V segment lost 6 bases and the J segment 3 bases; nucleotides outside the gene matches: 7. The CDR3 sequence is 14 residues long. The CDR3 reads CASGMTGSDYGYTF. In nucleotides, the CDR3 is TGTGCTAGTGGAATGACAGGGTCGGACTATGGCTACACCTTC.

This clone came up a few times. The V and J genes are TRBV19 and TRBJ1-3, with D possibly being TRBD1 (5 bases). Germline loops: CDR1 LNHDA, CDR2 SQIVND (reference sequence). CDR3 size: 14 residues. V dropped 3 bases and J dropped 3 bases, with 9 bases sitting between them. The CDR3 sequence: CASSMGDGGNTIYF. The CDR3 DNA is TGTGCCAGTAGTATGGGGGACGGTGGAAACACCATATATTTT.

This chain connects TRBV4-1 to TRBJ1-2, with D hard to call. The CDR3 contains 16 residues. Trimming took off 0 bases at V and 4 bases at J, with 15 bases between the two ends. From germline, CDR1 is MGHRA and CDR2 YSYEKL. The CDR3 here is CASSQDWTVAAYGYTF. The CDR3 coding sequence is TGCGCCAGCAGCCAAGATTGGACGGTTGCGGCCTATGGCTACACCTTC.

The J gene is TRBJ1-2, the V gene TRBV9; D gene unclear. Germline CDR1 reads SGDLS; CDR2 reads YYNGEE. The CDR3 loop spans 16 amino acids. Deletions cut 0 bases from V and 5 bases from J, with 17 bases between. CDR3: CASSVGGEPLEYGYTF. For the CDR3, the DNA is TGTGCCAGCAGCGTAGGCGGGGAACCCCTAGAATATGGCTACACCTTC.

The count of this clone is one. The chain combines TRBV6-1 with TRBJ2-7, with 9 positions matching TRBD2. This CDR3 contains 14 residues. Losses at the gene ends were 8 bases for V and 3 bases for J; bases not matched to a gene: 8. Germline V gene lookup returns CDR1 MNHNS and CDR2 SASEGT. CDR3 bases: TGTGCCAGCTTTTCAGCGGGGGGCGGCTACGAGCAGTACTTC. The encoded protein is CASFSAGGGYEQYF.

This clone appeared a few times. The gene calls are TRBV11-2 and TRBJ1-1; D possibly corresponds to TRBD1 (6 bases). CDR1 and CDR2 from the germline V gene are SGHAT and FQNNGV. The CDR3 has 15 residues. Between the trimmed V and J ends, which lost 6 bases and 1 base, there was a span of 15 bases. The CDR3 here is CASRSWGRRNTEAFF. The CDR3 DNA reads TGTGCCAGCAGAAGTTGGGGGCGGAGGAACACTGAAGCTTTCTTT.

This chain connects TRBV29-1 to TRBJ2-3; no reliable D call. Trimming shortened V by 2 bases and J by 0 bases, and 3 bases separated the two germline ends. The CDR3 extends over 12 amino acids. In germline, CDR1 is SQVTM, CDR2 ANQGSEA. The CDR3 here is CSVETSTDTQYF. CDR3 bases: TGCAGCGTTGAAACTAGCACAGATACGCAGTATTTT.